This TCR beta chain was retrieved from a study of blood T cell repertoires in COVID-19 (TCRdb year 2020). Study-level background: Samples from collaborators originated in the United States, Italy and Spain and spanned both the acute and convalescent phases of COVID-19. HLA class I and class II types, where available, came from metadata supplied by the sample provider rather than from assay-based typing. Samples came from the ongoing ImmuneRACE study (first 160 participants) plus 1,254 subjects from 6 global collaborators. Nearly every sample came with metadata listing a de-identified subject ID, COVID-19 status, age in years and sex. The repertoires were released in a freely available public database meant as a resource for research on the immune response to SARS-CoV-2. The dataset comprised deeply sampled blood TCRbeta repertoires from subjects exposed to, actively infected with, or recovered from COVID-19. The prospective study material was composed of cDNA or gDNA derived from T cells, B-cell-depleted T cells, or PBMCs.

Broad study findings and their caveats: The quantity of clinical and demographic metadata differed by source and by participant and was supplied without curation.

TCRbeta CDR3 regions were amplified from genomic DNA using the immunoSEQ Assay, a bias-controlled multiplex PCR. The original methods were these. The number of nucleated cells in each sample was estimated by amplification of reference gene primers within the assay. To quantify the absolute abundance of each unique TCRbeta CDR3 rearrangement, sequence reads were collapsed and filtered. For each sample, productive Simpson clonality was calculated by taking the square root of Simpson's diversity index across productive rearrangements. TCRdb obtained this table from immuneACCESS and retained in-frame rearrangements with V and J assigned. These tables miss some clones; where compared with another copy, unresolved V genes account for less than half of the shortfall, and the remainder is unexplained. The V and J calls and clone size are taken from that table; D and trimming were inferred from the DNA. The sample records about 48,000 clones, approximately 87% of which are singletons. 5.5% to 7% of the sample is taken by the ten largest.

Concerning this clone itself: The specificity of this receptor is unknown. No qualities accompany the bases; no much larger clone lies one base away.

The collaborating institutions used their own protocols to collect whole blood in K2EDTA tubes. Collaborator samples were shipped for TCRbeta analysis as frozen whole blood, isolated PBMCs, or DNA extracted from either sample type. Sequences were obtained from peripheral blood. The receptor's source is a woman aged 55-69 years with acute or convalescent COVID-19.

The DNA sequence is TGTGCCAGCAGGGCCCTGGGCCCTCAGCCCCAGCATTTT. Its product reads: CASRALGPQPQHF. Rearrangement joined TRBV2 to TRBJ1-5; the D gene is not confidently resolved. The CDR3, from cysteine to phenylalanine, totals 13 residues. The only DNA kept is the CDR3, 39 bases in frame from the first base. CDR1 and CDR2 are read off the germline V gene as SNHLY and FYNNEI. The V end loses 6 bases and the J end loses 6 bases, and a stretch of 12 bases separates them.